The rows below give T cell receptor beta chains drawn from one sample of a study of shared clonotypes between healthy human individuals. Assay: immunoSEQ multiplex PCR; the TCRdb copy retains only in-frame clones and omits some. The data show a few hundred thousand clones, approximately 65% seen once. The sample consisted of memory CD4+ T cells sorted from blood. Receptors originate from a man aged 25 to 45 in good health. CDR3s include the opening cysteine and the closing phenylalanine or tryptophan. The D gene is left open where the match is weak. The listing skips clone size in some rows; elsewhere it reads once, few, many or a size class.

>TRBV10-3|NA|TRBJ1-1|NA
CAIRGGLLNTEAFF
TGTGCCATCAGGGGAGGGCTTTTGAACACTGAAGCTTTCTTT
>TRBV7-2|TRBD1|TRBJ2-2|NA
CASSFTGASGELFF
TGTGCCAGCAGCTTTACAGGGGCTTCGGGGGAGCTGTTTTTT
>TRBV11-2|NA|TRBJ2-7|NA
CASSPRATGFHSYEQYF
TGTGCCAGCAGCCCACGAGCGACAGGCTTCCACTCCTACGAGCAGTACTTC
>TRBV7-9|NA|TRBJ2-5|NA
CASSLQGPPQETQYF
TGTGCCAGCAGCTTACAGGGTCCTCCTCAAGAGACCCAGTACTTC
>TRBV28|TRBD1|TRBJ2-3|few
CASSQRQGWSLVTGTDTQYF
TGTGCCAGCAGCCAAAGACAGGGATGGTCCCTGGTAACCGGAACAGATACGCAGTATTTT
>TRBV18|NA|TRBJ1-2|NA
CASSPVRGRLDGYTF
TGTGCCAGCTCACCAGTCCGAGGCAGGTTAGATGGCTACACCTTC
>TRBV4-3|NA|TRBJ2-2|NA
CASSQDLGVAGELFF
TGCGCCAGCAGCCAAGATTTAGGGGTGGCCGGGGAGCTGTTTTTT
>TRBV6-5|NA|TRBJ2-7|NA
CASSSLGASSYEQYF
TGTGCCAGCAGCTCCCTCGGGGCAAGCTCCTACGAGCAGTACTTC
>TRBV25-1|NA|TRBJ2-1|few
CASRLTSGQERDSIF
TGTGCCAGCCGGCTTACTAGCGGACAGGAACGGGACTCGATCTTC
>TRBV7-6|TRBD2|TRBJ2-1|NA
CASSLALSSGLHEQFF
TGTGCCAGCAGCTTAGCGTTGTCTAGCGGGTTACATGAGCAGTTCTTC
>TRBV18|NA|TRBJ2-2|once
CASSPSGGHGELFF
TGTGCCAGCTCACCATCCGGGGGCCACGGGGAGCTGTTTTTT
>TRBV30|NA|TRBJ1-5|NA
CAWSGPTVEQPQHF
TGTGCCTGGAGTGGCCCAACCGTGGAACAGCCCCAGCATTTT
>TRBV2|TRBD1|TRBJ1-2|NA
CASSAGQNYGYTF
TGTGCCAGCAGTGCGGGACAGAACTATGGCTACACCTTC
>TRBV29-1|NA|TRBJ2-1|once
CSATRDTNYNEQFF
TGCAGCGCTACCCGGGACACCAATTACAATGAGCAGTTCTTC
>TRBV7-2|TRBD2|TRBJ2-5|NA
CASSPGLAGETQYF
TGTGCCAGCAGCCCAGGACTAGCGGGAGAGACCCAGTACTTC
>TRBV4-1|NA|TRBJ1-2|NA
CASSQDWAGSYGYTF
TGCGCCAGCAGCCAAGATTGGGCAGGGTCCTATGGCTACACCTTC
>TRBV29-1|NA|TRBJ2-7|NA
CSVAPGWGMGYEQYF
TGCAGCGTTGCTCCAGGGTGGGGCATGGGCTACGAGCAGTACTTC
>TRBV18|NA|TRBJ2-6|few
CASSPPGSSGANVLTF
TGTGCCAGCTCACCTCCAGGGAGCTCTGGGGCCAACGTCCTGACTTTC
>TRBV10-1|NA|TRBJ1-4|medium-sized
CASSEPRGGQKLFF
TGCGCCAGCAGTGAGCCGCGCGGTGGTCAAAAACTGTTTTTT
>TRBV19|NA|TRBJ2-1|NA
CASSPGGAEQFF
TGTGCCAGTAGTCCAGGGGGGGCTGAGCAGTTCTTC